These T cell receptor beta chains were read from a single sample in a study of blood T cells in healthy people across ages. TCRdb recomputed calls from the 5' RACE reads with MiXCR, one row per CDR3 protein. Of approximately 1.5 million distinct CDR3 sequences listed, approximately 42% were seen once; the top ten hold about 4%. Material for sequencing was blood. These receptors all come from a woman between 18 and 29 years old in good health. Both conserved end residues are part of each CDR3. A D gene is named only where the DNA matches it firmly. Where a row states a size, it is once, few, many or the class of an expanded clone; other rows omit it.

D: NA
size: few
V: TRBV11-2
J: TRBJ2-1
CDR3: CASSLQVASSYNEQFF
DNA: TGTGCCAGCAGCTTACAGGTTGCTTCGTCCTACAATGAGCAGTTCTTC

D: TRBD1
size: few
V: TRBV29-1
J: TRBJ1-1
CDR3: CSVDRDRGTTEAFF
DNA: TGCAGCGTTGACCGGGACAGGGGTACCACTGAAGCTTTCTTT

D: TRBD2
size: few
V: TRBV24-1
J: TRBJ2-1
CDR3: CATSEGLTGEQFF
DNA: TGTGCCACCAGTGAGGGACTAACGGGAGAGCAGTTCTTC

D: NA
size: few
V: TRBV20-1
J: TRBJ2-7
CDR3: CSARKGAATEQYF
DNA: TGCAGTGCTAGAAAAGGCGCAGCAACCGAGCAGTACTTC

D: NA
size: few
V: TRBV14
J: TRBJ2-1
CDR3: CASSQPWGVSYNEQFF
DNA: TGTGCCAGCAGCCAACCGTGGGGAGTTTCCTACAATGAGCAGTTCTTC

D: NA
size: once
V: TRBV5-4
J: TRBJ1-2
CDR3: CASRGQGRGGYTF
DNA: TGTGCCAGCAGGGGGCAGGGGCGAGGTGGCTACACCTTC

D: NA
size: NA
V: TRBV4-1
J: TRBJ1-4
CDR3: CASSQVEGDEKLFF
DNA: TGCGCCAGCAGCCAAGTGGAAGGGGATGAAAAACTGTTTTTT

D: NA
size: few
V: TRBV21-1
J: TRBJ2-5
CDR3: CASSNHSQETQYF
DNA: TGTGCCAGCAGCAATCACAGCCAAGAGACCCAGTACTTC

D: NA
size: NA
V: TRBV7-9
J: TRBJ1-2
CDR3: CASSLLDWVEGYTF
DNA: TGTGCCAGCAGCCTGTTAGACTGGGTAGAGGGCTACACCTTC

D: TRBD1
size: many
V: TRBV6-6
J: TRBJ2-5
CDR3: CASTVSGGEETQYF
DNA: TGTGCCAGCACCGTGTCAGGGGGTGAAGAGACCCAGTACTTC

D: NA
size: many
V: TRBV20-1
J: TRBJ2-5
CDR3: CSASGGGETQYF
DNA: TGCAGTGCTAGTGGGGGAGGAGAGACCCAGTACTTC

D: TRBD1
size: NA
V: TRBV6-2/TRBV6-3
J: TRBJ1-5
CDR3: CASTQSGTGVQPQHF
DNA: TGTGCCAGCACTCAGTCCGGGACAGGGGTTCAGCCCCAGCATTTT

D: TRBD1
size: few
V: TRBV30
J: TRBJ2-7
CDR3: CAYQGQIYEQYF
DNA: TGTGCCTACCAGGGACAGATCTACGAGCAGTACTTC

D: NA
size: few
V: TRBV20-1
J: TRBJ1-2
CDR3: CSARVDKAGYGYTF
DNA: TGCAGTGCTAGAGTCGACAAGGCAGGCTATGGCTACACCTTC

D: NA
size: once
V: TRBV28
J: TRBJ1-5
CDR3: CASSFTEGSNQPQHF
DNA: TGTGCCAGCAGTTTCACAGAAGGAAGCAATCAGCCCCAGCATTTT

D: NA
size: NA
V: TRBV18
J: TRBJ2-7
CDR3: CASSPVGSLYEQYF
DNA: TGTGCCAGCTCACCAGTAGGGAGCTTATACGAGCAGTACTTC

D: NA
size: few
V: TRBV12-3/TRBV12-4
J: TRBJ2-5
CDR3: CASSFSGSEETQYF
DNA: TGTGCCAGCAGTTTTTCCGGGAGTGAAGAGACCCAGTACTTC

D: NA
size: few
V: TRBV27
J: TRBJ2-3
CDR3: CASSSLRNTDTQYF
DNA: TGTGCCAGCAGTTCGCTGCGGAACACAGATACGCAGTATTTT

D: TRBD2
size: few
V: TRBV6-5
J: TRBJ2-7
CDR3: CASSYSGTSGYNEQYF
DNA: TGTGCCAGCAGTTACTCGGGGACTAGCGGCTACAATGAGCAGTACTTC

D: NA
size: few
V: TRBV20-1
J: TRBJ1-4
CDR3: CSASKAAGGEKLFF
DNA: TGCAGTGCATCTAAGGCGGCCGGAGGGGAAAAACTGTTTTTT

D: TRBD2
size: many
V: TRBV29-1
J: TRBJ2-3
CDR3: CSVGGGLTDTQYF
DNA: TGCAGCGTTGGCGGGGGACTCACAGATACGCAGTATTTT

D: TRBD2
size: NA
V: TRBV7-8
J: TRBJ2-2
CDR3: CASSFRLAGGAIAGELFF
DNA: TGTGCCAGCAGCTTCAGACTAGCGGGGGGCGCAATAGCCGGGGAGCTGTTTTTT

D: NA
size: NA
V: TRBV7-9
J: TRBJ1-1
CDR3: CASSLVPLELNTEAFF
DNA: TGTGCCAGCAGCTTAGTCCCCTTAGAGTTGAACACTGAAGCTTTCTTT

D: NA
size: few
V: TRBV7-3
J: TRBJ2-3
CDR3: CASSSQDYRAHTDTQYF
DNA: TGTGCCAGCAGCTCCCAGGACTACCGCGCACACACAGATACGCAGTATTTT

D: TRBD1
size: NA
V: TRBV5-1
J: TRBJ2-1
CDR3: CASSFFRGLNEQFF
DNA: TGCGCCAGCAGCTTTTTCAGGGGGCTCAATGAGCAGTTCTTC

D: TRBD2
size: few
V: TRBV11-1
J: TRBJ2-1
CDR3: CASSPRWGPRDRSSGGSPYNEQFF
DNA: TGTGCCAGCAGCCCTCGTTGGGGCCCACGGGACAGGTCTAGCGGGGGGTCCCCCTACAATGAGCAGTTCTTC

D: NA
size: NA
V: TRBV6-2/TRBV6-3
J: TRBJ1-5
CDR3: CAGSKGWQVRMRNQPQHF
DNA: TGTGCCGGCAGTAAGGGTTGGCAGGTCCGTATGCGTAATCAGCCCCAGCATTTT

D: NA
size: NA
V: TRBV18
J: TRBJ2-1
CDR3: CASSPATGSEQFF
DNA: TGTGCCAGCTCACCGGCTACAGGGAGTGAGCAGTTCTTC

D: NA
size: NA
V: TRBV18
J: TRBJ1-4
CDR3: CASSPPGQIGEKLFF
DNA: TGTGCCAGCTCACCACCGGGGCAGATTGGCGAAAAACTGTTTTTT

D: TRBD2
size: few
V: TRBV7-8
J: TRBJ2-3
CDR3: CASSGFGGSLDTQYF
DNA: TGTGCCAGCAGCGGTTTCGGCGGGAGCTTAGATACGCAGTATTTT

D: TRBD1
size: NA
V: TRBV12-3/TRBV12-4
J: TRBJ1-2
CDR3: CASSSGTGVSSGYTF
DNA: TGTGCCAGCAGTTCTGGGACAGGGGTTTCCTCTGGCTACACCTTC

D: NA
size: NA
V: TRBV20-1
J: TRBJ1-4
CDR3: CSARRSEKLFF
DNA: TGCAGTGCTAGAAGGAGTGAAAAACTGTTTTTT

D: NA
size: NA
V: TRBV12-3/TRBV12-4
J: TRBJ2-1
CDR3: CASSFRAFGYNEQFF
DNA: TGTGCCAGCAGTTTTCGGGCCTTCGGATACAATGAGCAGTTCTTC

D: NA
size: NA
V: TRBV28
J: TRBJ2-7
CDR3: CASRGYGISYNEQYF
DNA: TGTGCCAGCAGAGGCTACGGGATCTCCTACAATGAGCAGTACTTC

D: TRBD1
size: NA
V: TRBV27
J: TRBJ2-7
CDR3: CASSWTGPMYEQYF
DNA: TGTGCCAGCAGTTGGACAGGGCCCATGTACGAGCAGTACTTC

D: NA
size: few
V: TRBV15
J: TRBJ2-7
CDR3: CATSRSRDNYEQYF
DNA: TGTGCCACCAGCAGAAGCAGGGATAACTACGAGCAGTACTTC

D: NA
size: NA
V: TRBV7-9
J: TRBJ1-2
CDR3: CASSLGTVRNYGYTF
DNA: TGTGCCAGCAGCTTAGGCACAGTCAGAAACTATGGCTACACCTTC

D: NA
size: few
V: TRBV4-1
J: TRBJ2-5
CDR3: CASSHVLVGGNEQYF
DNA: TGCGCCAGCAGCCATGTTCTAGTTGGGGGCAATGAGCAGTACTTC

D: TRBD2
size: few
V: TRBV20-1
J: TRBJ2-1
CDR3: CSRLASYNEQFF
DNA: TGCAGTAGACTAGCCTCCTACAATGAGCAGTTCTTC

D: TRBD2
size: NA
V: TRBV29-1
J: TRBJ2-1
CDR3: CSVAPGTRGYEQFF
DNA: TGCAGCGTTGCCCCCGGGACTAGGGGCTACGAGCAGTTCTTC

D: NA
size: NA
V: TRBV7-8
J: TRBJ1-5
CDR3: CASSPEQGASNQPQHF
DNA: TGTGCCAGCAGCCCTGAACAGGGAGCGAGCAATCAGCCCCAGCATTTT

D: TRBD1
size: NA
V: TRBV20-1
J: TRBJ1-6
CDR3: CSARERTGNNSPLHF
DNA: TGCAGTGCTCGCGAGCGGACAGGGAATAATTCACCCCTCCACTTT

D: TRBD2
size: few
V: TRBV6-2/TRBV6-3
J: TRBJ2-1
CDR3: CASSYGAGFFNEQFF
DNA: TGTGCCAGCAGTTACGGAGCGGGGTTTTTCAATGAGCAGTTCTTC

D: TRBD2
size: NA
V: TRBV7-2
J: TRBJ2-3
CDR3: CASSLAPAGGATDTQYF
DNA: TGTGCCAGCAGCTTAGCCCCTGCGGGGGGTGCCACAGATACGCAGTATTTT

D: NA
size: few
V: TRBV25-1
J: TRBJ2-1
CDR3: CASSWLGSSPANFNEQFF
DNA: TGTGCCAGCAGTTGGCTAGGCTCCAGCCCCGCCAACTTCAATGAGCAGTTCTTC

D: NA
size: few
V: TRBV13
J: TRBJ2-7
CDR3: CASSLGGVAGYYEQYF
DNA: TGTGCCAGCAGCTTAGGGGGTGTTGCGGGGTACTACGAGCAGTACTTC

D: NA
size: NA
V: TRBV2
J: TRBJ1-2
CDR3: CARQNYGYTF
DNA: TGTGCCAGGCAAAACTATGGCTACACCTTC

D: TRBD2
size: few
V: TRBV6-2/TRBV6-3
J: TRBJ2-2
CDR3: CASSYSAGVLTGELFF
DNA: TGTGCCAGCAGTTACTCGGCGGGAGTTTTAACCGGGGAGCTGTTTTTT

D: NA
size: NA
V: TRBV2
J: TRBJ2-7
CDR3: CASSENEQYF
DNA: TGTGCCAGCAGTGAAAACGAGCAGTACTTC

D: NA
size: NA
V: TRBV20-1
J: TRBJ2-7
CDR3: CSARRGSYNEQYF
DNA: TGCAGTGCTAGGCGGGGATCCTACAATGAGCAGTACTTC

D: NA
size: NA
V: TRBV27
J: TRBJ2-7
CDR3: CASSLRFGGSEQYF
DNA: TGTGCCAGCAGTTTAAGGTTCGGGGGAAGCGAGCAGTACTTC

D: NA
size: NA
V: TRBV25-1
J: TRBJ1-3
CDR3: CASSGPGAVSGNTIYF
DNA: TGTGCCAGCAGTGGCCCAGGGGCTGTCTCTGGAAACACCATATATTTT

D: TRBD2
size: once
V: TRBV4-3
J: TRBJ2-3
CDR3: CASSPLLAGNTDTQYF
DNA: TGCGCCAGCAGCCCCTTACTAGCGGGGAACACAGATACGCAGTATTTT

D: NA
size: NA
V: TRBV20-1
J: TRBJ2-7
CDR3: CSARVATRGEQYF
DNA: TGCAGTGCTAGAGTAGCGACTAGAGGCGAGCAGTACTTC